The 17 T cell receptor beta chains below all came from one sample that was sequenced in a study of T cell clonality in common variable immunodeficiency. Study-wide findings and caveats: Common variable immunodeficiency TCR beta sequences reportedly had fewer deletions and N-nucleotide insertions.

These receptors have no identified antigens. Profiling relied on immunoSEQ multiplex PCR, and the TCRdb table lists in-frame clones only, not all of them. This sample comprises roughly 33,000 clones, none seen once only. Sequences were obtained from peripheral blood mononuclear cells. All receptors come from a human donor with common variable immunodeficiency.

In this sample, this clone is medium-sized. The read finishes 3 residues shy of the CDR3 end, and the germline J gene is used to complete it. The genes are TRBV20-1 and TRBJ1-1, with D unclear. CDR3 length: 13 amino acids. Trimming left V 5 bases short and J 1 base short, with 11 bases between. The germline V gene encodes CDR1 DFQATT and CDR2 SNEGSKA (reference sequence). The sequenced part of the CDR3 DNA is TGCAGTGCTCCGAAGGCGGGGAACACTGAA. It codes for CSAPKAGNTE. In full, the CDR3 is CSAPKAGNTEAFF.

This clone was seen many times. The covered CDR3 bases are TGTGCCAGCAGTGACCCGACTAGCGGGGAGGATGAG. This translates into CASSDPTSGEDE. The full CDR3 sequence reads CASSDPTSGEDEQFF. This rearrangement joins TRBV2 to TRBJ2-1, with 11 bases matching TRBD2. The CDR3 end lies 3 residues beyond the end of the read and is filled in from the germline J gene. With 3 bases clipped from V and 8 bases from J, the junction kept 6 bases outside the gene matches. CDR1 and CDR2 from the germline V gene are SNHLY and FYNNEI. This CDR3 has 15 amino acids. The full variable domain, completed using reference TRBV2 and TRBJ2-1, is EPEVTQTPSHQVTQMGQEVILRCVPISNHLYFYWYRQILGQKVEFLVSFYNNEISEKSEIFDDQFSVERPDGSNFTLKIRSTKLEDSAMYFCASSDPTSGEDEQFFGPGTRLTVL.

There are many counts of this clone. Read sequence stops 3 residues before the CDR3 end, and the germline J gene provides the missing end. The gene calls are TRBV7-2 and TRBJ2-5; TRBD2 matches at 14 bases. Germline V gives CDR1 SGHTA, CDR2 FQGNSA. The CDR3 contains 14 residues. Germline trimming cut 8 bases from V and 2 bases from J; bases unmatched to any gene: 1. CDR3: CASGTSGGQETQYF. The covered CDR3 bases are TGTGCCAGCGGGACTAGCGGGGGTCAAGAGACC.

This clone appeared a few times. Read sequence stops 3 residues before the CDR3 end, and the germline J gene provides the missing end. The V call is TRBV7-9, the J call TRBJ2-5; D ambiguous. The CDR3 totals 10 residues. Germline V lookup: CDR1 SEHNR, CDR2 FQNEAQ (reference sequence). The V and J ends lost 10 bases and 5 bases respectively, with 8 bases between them. The sequenced CDR3 bases are TGTGCCACCGAAAGGGAGACC. Protein product: CATERET. The CDR3 reads in full as CATERETQYF.

This clone was seen only a few times. Read sequence stops 3 residues before the CDR3 end, and the germline J gene provides the missing end. The gene calls are TRBV2 and TRBJ2-5; 9 positions agree with TRBD2. V was clipped by 7 bases and J by 1 base; unmatched bases: 7. Germline-derived CDR1 and CDR2 are SNHLY and FYNNEI. The CDR3 sequence is 15 residues long. CDR3 region: CASTFSLAGQETQYF. The sequenced part of the CDR3 DNA is TGTGCCAGCACTTTCTCACTAGCGGGCCAAGAGACC.

On this clone itself: The CDR3 is cut off 3 residues early in the read; its end comes from the germline J gene. The chain has TRBV2 and TRBJ1-6, with 10 positions matching TRBD1. The CDR3 covers 16 residues. The germline V gene encodes CDR1 SNHLY and CDR2 FYNNEI. V shed 6 bases and J 6 bases; nucleotides not matched to a gene: 8. Incomplete CDR3 DNA: TGTGCCAGCAGCGCCGGCAGGGACAGGGGTAATTCACCC. This encodes CASSAGRDRGNSP. The whole CDR3 protein reads CASSAGRDRGNSPLHF.

This clone was counted ten times or more. The read finishes 3 residues shy of the CDR3 end, and the germline J gene is used to complete it. The gene calls are TRBV6-4 and TRBJ2-2; D gene uncertain. This CDR3 is built from 13 residues. The V gene's germline CDR1 is MRHNA and CDR2 SNTAGT. Between the trimmed V and J ends, which lost 4 bases and 1 base, there was a span of 4 bases. CDR3 sequence reads: CASSAGNTGELFF. The CDR3 bases that were read are TGTGCCAGCAGTGCCGGGAACACCGGGGAG.

This clone has at least ten counts. The observed sequence ends 3 residues before the CDR3 terminus, with the missing tail filled in from the germline J gene. This sequence joins TRBV6-2 or TRBV6-3 and TRBJ2-3; 10 bases fit TRBD2. The CDR3 is 14 amino acids. In germline, CDR1 is MNHEY, CDR2 SVGEGT. J was trimmed by 6 bases and V by 6 bases; bases with no gene match: 6. The CDR3 DNA, read in part, is TGTGCCAGCAGGCTAAGCGGGGGGGTGGATACG. It codes for CASRLSGGVDT. The whole CDR3 region reads CASRLSGGVDTQYF.

As to this clone: From the germline J gene comes the end of the CDR3, since the read stops 3 residues before it. The rearrangement joins TRBV7-9 to TRBJ1-5, with D tentatively TRBD1 (6 bases). V dropped 5 bases and J dropped 7 bases, with 15 bases sitting between them. CDR1 SEHNR and CDR2 FQNEAQ come from the germline V gene (reference sequence). The CDR3 runs 14 residues. Here the CDR3 reads CASSLRGGDQPQHF. CDR3 bases read: TGTGCCAGCAGCCTCCGAGGGGGGGACCAGCCC.

This clone came up a few times. Read coverage stops 3 residues before the CDR3 terminus; the germline J gene supplies the remainder. The chain recombines TRBV5-1 with TRBJ1-2, with 9 bases fitting TRBD1. From germline, CDR1 is SGHRS and CDR2 YFSETQ. V shed 3 bases, J shed 3 bases, and the junction held 6 bases outside the gene matches. The CDR3 spans 15 residues. The CDR3 sequence: CASSSQGALDYGYTF. CDR3 DNA, as far as it was read: TGCGCCAGCAGCTCACAGGGGGCGTTGGACTATGGC.

This clone has more than one count but fewer than ten. The CDR3 end lies 3 residues beyond the end of the read and is filled in from the germline J gene. This chain connects TRBV30 to TRBJ1-5, with TRBD1 matching over 7 bases. With 1 base clipped from V and 5 bases from J, the junction kept 8 bases outside the gene matches. Germline assignment: CDR1 GTSNPN and CDR2 SVGIG (reference sequence). The CDR3 length is 15 residues. CDR3 sequence: CAWSGTPGTDQPQHF. The sequenced CDR3 bases are TGTGCCTGGAGTGGTACTCCCGGGACAGATCAGCCC.

This clone was detected ten times or more. The DNA ends 3 residues before the CDR3 does, and the rest of the CDR3 is filled in from the germline J gene. This chain joins TRBV18 and TRBJ1-1; TRBD1 aligns across 9 bases. V trimming: 5 bases; J trimming: 4 bases; junction bases outside the gene matches: 8. Germline lookup yields CDR1 KGHSH and CDR2 LQKENI. The CDR3 spans 15 residues. CDR3 amino acids: CASSNLGTGSTEAFF. The sequenced part of the CDR3 DNA is TGTGCCAGCTCAAACTTGGGGACAGGGAGCACTGAA.

With regard to this clone: The DNA ends 3 residues before the CDR3 does, and the rest of the CDR3 is filled in from the germline J gene. V gene TRBV6-1 combines with J gene TRBJ2-7; D is perhaps TRBD1 (5 bases). The germline V gene has CDR1 MNHNS and CDR2 SASEGT. Between the trimmed V and J ends, which lost 3 bases and 2 bases, there was a span of 11 bases. The CDR3 has 14 residues. The sequenced CDR3 bases are TGTGCCAGCAGTGACCTTACAGGAGCCTACGAG. Translation: CASSDLTGAYE. The full CDR3 protein reads CASSDLTGAYEQYF.

Concerning this clone: The observed sequence ends 3 residues before the CDR3 terminus, with the missing tail filled in from the germline J gene. The V call is TRBV2, the J call TRBJ1-1, with D possibly being TRBD1 (6 bases). This CDR3 comprises 16 residues. CDR1 and CDR2 (germline): SNHLY, FYNNEI. The V gene lost 5 bases and the J gene lost 4 bases, with 20 bases spanning the gap. The sequenced part of the CDR3 DNA is TGTGCCAGCAGTAGGGACACCCCTGCTGGCAGCACTGAA. It is translated as CASSRDTPAGSTE. The whole CDR3 protein reads CASSRDTPAGSTEAFF.

This clone has ten or more counts. The read is 3 residues too short to cover the CDR3 end, so that end is filled in from the germline J gene. The gene calls are TRBV2 and TRBJ1-5; 12 bases agree with TRBD1. The CDR3 totals 17 residues. J lost 2 bases, V lost 6 bases, and 8 bases had no gene match. CDR1 is SNHLY, CDR2 FYNNEI, per germline. The CDR3 loop reads CASSTGTGGLGNQPQHF. The covered CDR3 bases are TGTGCCAGCAGCACCGGGACAGGGGGCTTGGGCAATCAGCCC. Based on the CDR3 plus reference TRBV2 and TRBJ1-5, the full variable domain is EPEVTQTPSHQVTQMGQEVILRCVPISNHLYFYWYRQILGQKVEFLVSFYNNEISEKSEIFDDQFSVERPDGSNFTLKIRSTKLEDSAMYFCASSTGTGGLGNQPQHFGDGTRLSIL.

This clone has only a few counts. A much larger clone lies one base from this, so it may be a read error. The CDR3 is cut off 3 residues early in the read; its end comes from the germline J gene. Other DNA sequences from this sample encode an identical CDR3 as well. This chain connects TRBV19 to TRBJ1-1; D not certain. This CDR3 spans 15 amino acids. The V end lost 7 bases, the J end lost 5 bases, and 20 bases lay between the germline ends. Germline loops: CDR1 LNHDA, CDR2 SQIVND (reference sequence). CDR3: CASIPRPGSGTEAFF. The sequenced CDR3 bases are TGTGCCAGTATCCCCCGGCCGGGGTCGGGGACTGAA.

This clone was picked up many times. The read terminates 3 residues before the CDR3 end, so the remaining end is supplied by the germline J gene. This chain links TRBV5-1 with TRBJ2-3; TRBD1 agrees at 7 bases. V trimming: 3 bases; J trimming: 0 bases; junction bases outside the gene matches: 4. CDR3 size: 15 residues. Germline V gene lookup returns CDR1 SGHRS and CDR2 YFSETQ. CDR3 DNA (partial): TGCGCCAGCAGCTCGGGACAGTCTAGCACAGATACG. This translates into CASSSGQSSTDT. The complete CDR3 sequence is CASSSGQSSTDTQYF.